This record looks at one T cell receptor (beta chain) sequence and its context. Germline V lookup: CDR1 SGHTA, CDR2 FQGNSA. The length of the CDR3 is 14 residues. V was clipped by 3 bases and J by 7 bases; unmatched bases: 7. An input of about 0.5 to 1 ug of RNA was subjected to reverse transcription using random hexamers. Multiplex PCR with immunoSEQ amplified the TCR beta CDR3 across 54 Vbeta and 13 Jbeta. One entry per CDR3 protein results from TCRdb running MiXCR on the immunoSEQ multiplex PCR reads. The sample shows about 210,000 distinct CDR3 sequences, roughly 96% of them seen only once. The data are from a study of CD8 T cells in Susac syndrome.

The clonotype originates from a human donor with multiple sclerosis. This rearrangement joins TRBV7-2 to TRBJ1-2; 8 nucleotides match TRBD1. Input material: CD4+ T cells from PBMCs. The chain's CDR3 is CASSFDPGTGGYTF. CDR3 bases: TGTGCCAGCAGCTTCGATCCCGGGACAGGTGGCTACACCTTC.